This T cell receptor (beta chain) appears in the sequencing data of a study of T cells after yellow fever vaccination. Findings and limits, study-wide: A weaker secondary response peaked on day 5, the primary on day 15. Re-detected after boosting: most primary clones, 96% of CD4 and roughly 88% of CD8.

TCRdb reprocessed the 5' RACE reads with MiXCR, giving one entry per CDR3 protein. This sample has about 330,000 distinct CDR3 sequences, with roughly 8% found just once. In this sample, this clonotype turned up a few times. Its antigen is unknown. CDR1 is SEHNR, CDR2 FQNEAQ, per germline (reference sequence). This CDR3 comprises 15 residues. Trimming at V came to 1 base and at J to 2 bases, leaving 3 bases not matched to a gene. The source was PBMCs, collected 35 to 50 days after the first yellow fever vaccination. The J gene is TRBJ1-1, the V gene TRBV7-9; 8 bases are shared with TRBD1. This sequence originates from a man aged 18 to 30 who received the YFV17D yellow fever vaccine. The CDR3 protein is CASSLGDRPNTEAFF. The DNA of the CDR3 is TGTGCCAGCAGCTTAGGGGACAGGCCCAACACTGAAGCTTTCTTT.